The 5 T cell receptor beta chains in this list originate from one sample, sequenced in a study of technical replicates of blood from several donors. TCRdb's copy holds only in-frame clones and misses some; the assay was immunoSEQ multiplex PCR. This sample has about 83,000 clones; about 96% occur once, and the top ten carry about 0.31%. Input material: T cells isolated from PBMCs. These receptors were obtained from a human donor in good health.

The CDR3 DNA reads TGTGCCAGCAGCGTTACCGGGACAGGGTCCACTGAAGCTTTCTTT. Translation gives CASSVTGTGSTEAFF. J is TRBJ1-1 and V is TRBV9, with 9 bases lining up with TRBD1. Germline lookup yields CDR1 SGDLS and CDR2 YYNGEE. CDR3 size: 15 residues. Unmatched junction bases numbered 6, after V lost 2 bases and J lost 4 bases.

The chain links TRBV11-2 to TRBJ2-3; a possible D gene is TRBD2 (5 bases). V lost 5 bases to trimming and J lost 3 bases, with 24 bases between them. The CDR3 has 18 amino acids. Germline CDR1 SGHAT, CDR2 FQNNGV. The DNA for the CDR3 is TGTGCCAGCAGCCTCCAGTTCGCGTTGACGGGGTTGACAGATACGCAGTATTTT. This codes for CASSLQFALTGLTDTQYF.

The rearrangement links TRBV18 to TRBJ2-2; 7 nucleotides align to TRBD2. J was trimmed by 1 base and V by 6 bases; bases with no gene match: 11. The CDR3 sequence is 17 residues long. The germline CDR1 and CDR2 sequences are KGHSH and LQKENI. The CDR3 reads CASSQFGGGRNTGELFF. Here the CDR3 DNA reads TGTGCCAGCTCTCAGTTCGGAGGCGGGAGGAACACCGGGGAGCTGTTTTTT.

The CDR3, as DNA: TGTGCCAGCAGGTCCGGACAGTACTACGAGCAGTACTTC. Protein product: CASRSGQYYEQYF. The chain couples TRBV28 to TRBJ2-7, with D possibly being TRBD1 (6 bases). CDR1 is MDHEN and CDR2 is SYDVKM in the germline V gene. Trimming pared 6 bases from V and 3 bases from J, leaving 12 bases between. There are 13 residues in the CDR3.

This clone was counted once. The chain employs TRBV2 and TRBJ2-2, with 9 bases that match TRBD2. V lost 0 bases to trimming and J lost 10 bases; unmatched junction nucleotides: 3. Germline V gene sequence: CDR1 SNHLY, CDR2 FYNNEI. CDR3 size: 14 residues. The CDR3 DNA reads TGTGCCAGCAGTGAAGCTAGCGGGAGTACGGAGCTGTTTTTT. Encoded protein: CASSEASGSTELFF.